The 25 T cell receptor beta chains in this list originate from one sample, sequenced in a study of shared clonotypes between healthy human individuals. The data were produced by immunoSEQ multiplex PCR, yet TCRdb's version contains in-frame clones alone and is incomplete. The repertoire holds around 2,000,000 clones, with 90% to 95% as singletons. The sample comprised naive CD4+ T cells sorted from blood. Documented subset: CD45RA+ positively selected. All receptors derive from a man between 18 and 35 years old in good health.

This chain links TRBV29-1 with TRBJ2-1, with 9 bases identical to TRBD2. This CDR3 spans 13 amino acids. Germline V gene sequence: CDR1 SQVTM, CDR2 ANQGSEA. J was trimmed by 5 bases and V by 8 bases; bases with no gene match: 7. The CDR3 sequence is CSTPGLANNEQFF. Written as DNA, the CDR3 is TGCAGCACGCCGGGACTAGCAAACAATGAGCAGTTCTTC.

Of note for this clone: An end of the junction does not agree with germline; a read error may underlie this. The chain is built from TRBV28 and TRBJ2-2; D gene unclear. The CDR3 spans 11 residues. Germline-derived CDR1 and CDR2 are MDHEN and SYDVKM. CDR3 sequence reads: CASSSTWELFF. CDR3 DNA sequence: TGTGCCAGCAGCTCCACCTGGGAGCTGTTTTTT.

This chain connects TRBV6-1 to TRBJ2-1, with 11 bases that match TRBD1. CDR3 size: 13 residues. V lost 9 bases, J lost 12 bases, and 10 bases stayed unmatched. Germline V CDR1 and CDR2: MNHNS, SASEGT. CDR3 bases: TGTGCCAGTGCCATGGACAGGGGGCCTAGGCAGTTCTTC. Its protein is CASAMDRGPRQFF.

This clone was observed once. The chain combines TRBV6-5 with TRBJ2-7; possible D gene TRBD1, 6 bases. The V end was cut by 0 bases, the J end by 4 bases, with 13 bases between. Germline lookup yields CDR1 MNHEY and CDR2 SVGAGI. The CDR3 covers 15 residues. The CDR3 protein is CASSYSADSTYEQYF. CDR3 sequence (DNA): TGTGCCAGCAGTTACTCGGCGGACAGTACATACGAGCAGTACTTC.

The J gene is TRBJ2-3, the V gene TRBV4-2, with 15 bases identical to TRBD2. Germline CDR1 LGHNA, CDR2 YNFKEQ. With 1 base clipped from V and 2 bases from J, the junction kept 13 bases outside the gene matches. This CDR3 is built from 21 residues. CDR3 in amino acids: CASSQVLGLAGGRGDTDTQYF. CDR3 nucleotides: TGTGCCAGCAGCCAAGTCTTGGGACTAGCGGGGGGCCGAGGGGACACAGATACGCAGTATTTT.

The rearrangement uses TRBV7-2 and TRBJ1-2; D gene unclear. CDR1 is SGHTA, CDR2 FQGNSA, per germline. Trimming cost V 5 bases and J 4 bases, with 14 bases left between them. The CDR3 spans 14 residues. CDR3 sequence: CASSQTRSSYGYTF. Written as DNA, the CDR3 is TGTGCCAGCAGCCAGACGAGATCCAGCTATGGCTACACCTTC. The variable domain in full, with the rest retrieved from reference TRBV7-2 and TRBJ1-2, is GAGVSQSPSNKVTEKGKDVELRCDPISGHTALYWYRQSLGQGLEFLIYFQGNSAPDKSGLPSDRFSAERTGGSVSTLTIQRTQQEDSAVYLCASSQTRSSYGYTFGSGTRLTVV.

The V gene is TRBV11-2, the J gene TRBJ1-5; unclear D gene. The CDR3 sequence is 15 residues long. The germline gives CDR1 SGHAT, CDR2 FQNNGV. The V end was cut by 1 base, the J end by 3 bases, with 10 bases between. Written as DNA, the CDR3 is TGTGCCAGCAGCTTAGGTGGCGACAACAATCAGCCCCAGCATTTT. Translated, it gives CASSLGGDNNQPQHF.

V and J are TRBV7-9 and TRBJ2-7; D remains unclear. V lost 2 bases and J lost 2, with 10 bases in between. The CDR3 consists of 14 residues. Germline V CDR1 and CDR2: SEHNR, FQNEAQ (reference sequence). As DNA, the CDR3 is TGTGCCAGCAGCTTATACGGTTCTACCTACGAGCAGTACTTC. Protein product: CASSLYGSTYEQYF.

The J gene is TRBJ1-5, the V gene TRBV9, with D perhaps TRBD1 (5 bases). V lost 4 bases and J 1 base, leaving 15 bases between the germline ends. This CDR3 comprises 16 residues. The germline gives CDR1 SGDLS, CDR2 YYNGEE. CDR3 nucleotide sequence: TGTGCCAGCAGCCGGGGAATGGGGGTGAGCAATCAGCCCCAGCATTTT. It is translated as CASSRGMGVSNQPQHF.

Turning to this clone: Other DNA sequences from this sample encode an identical CDR3 as well. The rearrangement joins TRBV25-1 to TRBJ1-4; D is ambiguous. Germline CDR1 is MGHDK and CDR2 is SYGVNS. This CDR3 comprises 14 residues. V lost 2 bases, J lost 7 bases, and 11 bases lay in between. Written as DNA, the CDR3 is TGTGCCAGCAGTGAACCTGGGCGGGGTGAAAAACTGTTTTTT. It specifies CASSEPGRGEKLFF.

This clone has a handful of counts. The V gene is TRBV18, the J gene TRBJ1-2, with TRBD1 as a possible D gene (6 bases). The CDR3 has 13 amino acids. Trimming removed 1 base at V and 6 bases at J, with 9 bases between. The germline V gene has CDR1 KGHSH and CDR2 LQKENI. The CDR3 region has the DNA TGTGCCAGCTCACCACTACAGGGTGATGGCTACACCTTC. This encodes CASSPLQGDGYTF.

The chain is built from TRBV2 and TRBJ2-1, with 7 bases that match TRBD1. V lost 4 bases to trimming and J lost 7 bases; unmatched junction nucleotides: 4. Germline CDR1 SNHLY, CDR2 FYNNEI. The CDR3 consists of 13 residues. CDR3 region: CASSAAGGNEQFF. CDR3 DNA sequence: TGTGCCAGCAGTGCGGCAGGGGGTAATGAGCAGTTCTTC.

CDR3 sequence: CAWSVSQRENTEAFF. Written as DNA, the CDR3 is TGTGCCTGGAGTGTTTCCCAACGGGAGAACACTGAAGCTTTCTTT. The chain has TRBV30 and TRBJ1-1; D gene ambiguous. This CDR3 is 15 amino acids long. Trimming pared 0 bases from V and 1 base from J, leaving 12 bases between. CDR1 and CDR2 (germline): GTSNPN, SVGIG (reference sequence). Together with reference TRBV30 and TRBJ1-1, the CDR3 gives the full variable domain: SQTIHQWPATLVQPVGSPLSLECTVEGTSNPNLYWYRQAAGRGLQLLFYSVGIGQISSEVPQNLSASRPQDRQFILSSKKLLLSDSGFYLCAWSVSQRENTEAFFGQGTRLTVV.

This clone was counted once. J is TRBJ1-3 and V is TRBV5-6; TRBD1 is a possible D gene (5 bases). The CDR3 is 17 amino acids. Trimming removed 4 bases from V and 2 bases from J, with 19 bases in between. From germline, CDR1 is SGHDT and CDR2 YYEEEE. Here the CDR3 reads CASSPELGAGTGNTIYF. In DNA form, the CDR3 reads TGTGCCAGCAGCCCGGAACTGGGTGCAGGGACTGGAAACACCATATATTTT.

The chain couples TRBV7-9 to TRBJ1-4, with 7 bases aligning to TRBD1. J gave up 7 bases and V 5 bases, and 10 bases lay outside the gene matches. Per the germline V gene, CDR1 is SEHNR and CDR2 is FQNEAQ (reference sequence). The length of the CDR3 is 15 residues. The CDR3 nucleotides are TGTGCCAGCAGCCGGCGACAGGGAGGGGGTGAAAAACTGTTTTTT. Its protein is CASSRRQGGGEKLFF.

V usage is TRBV4-1 and J usage is TRBJ1-4, with no clear D. CDR1 and CDR2 (germline): MGHRA, YSYEKL. This CDR3 has 14 amino acids. The V end was cut by 1 base, the J end by 2 bases, with 5 bases between. CDR3 loop: CASSQGITNEKLFF. The CDR3 coding sequence is TGCGCCAGCAGCCAAGGGATCACTAATGAAAAACTGTTTTTT.

This clone came up once. The chain carries TRBV6-1 and TRBJ2-1, with a weak D call TRBD2 (5 bases). The CDR3 covers 14 residues. Looked up from germline, CDR1 is MNHNS and CDR2 is SASEGT. Trimming shortened V by 4 bases and J by 8 bases, and 15 bases separated the two germline ends. The CDR3 DNA sequence: TGTGCCAGCAGTGTGGGTCGAGCGGTGGATGAGCAGTTCTTC. It translates to CASSVGRAVDEQFF.

This chain joins TRBV5-4 and TRBJ2-3; D not resolved. With 1 base removed from V and 0 bases from J, the gap between germline ends came to 6 bases. CDR1 and CDR2 (germline): SGHNT, YYREEE (reference sequence). CDR3 size: 14 residues. As DNA, the CDR3 is TGTGCCAGCAGCTTGACCCCTAGCACAGATACGCAGTATTTT. Its protein is CASSLTPSTDTQYF.

This chain links TRBV2 with TRBJ2-1, with 10 bases that match TRBD2. The length of the CDR3 is 16 residues. Per germline, CDR1 SNHLY and CDR2 FYNNEI. The ends lost 6 bases at V and 3 bases at J; junction bases unmatched: 8. The CDR3 nucleotides are TGTGCCAGCAGGGCCGGGGTAGCGGGAGGCTACAATGAGCAGTTCTTC. Encoded protein: CASRAGVAGGYNEQFF. Variable domain in full (rest from reference TRBV2 and TRBJ2-1): EPEVTQTPSHQVTQMGQEVILRCVPISNHLYFYWYRQILGQKVEFLVSFYNNEISEKSEIFDDQFSVERPDGSNFTLKIRSTKLEDSAMYFCASRAGVAGGYNEQFFGPGTRLTVL.

The chain uses TRBV5-4 and TRBJ2-3; 9 bases match TRBD2. With V trimmed by 2 bases and J by 4 bases, 5 bases remained unmatched. There are 15 residues in the CDR3. Germline V gives CDR1 SGHNT, CDR2 YYREEE (reference sequence). The CDR3 region is CASSFASGMSDTQYF. In DNA, the CDR3 is TGTGCCAGCAGCTTTGCTAGCGGGATGTCAGATACGCAGTATTTT.

V usage is TRBV6-5 and J usage is TRBJ2-7; 7 positions match TRBD2. The CDR3 is 15 residues long. In germline, CDR1 is MNHEY, CDR2 SVGAGI. V shed 2 bases and J 0 bases; nucleotides not matched to a gene: 4. Here the CDR3 DNA reads TGTGCCAGCAGTTACATGGGGGGGAGCTCCTACGAGCAGTACTTC. Translated: CASSYMGGSSYEQYF.

As to this clone: This CDR3 is also generated by other DNA sequences in the sample. The chain is built from TRBV10-3 and TRBJ2-7; 10 bases fit TRBD2. CDR1 ENHRY and CDR2 SYGVKD come from the germline V gene. This CDR3 is 14 amino acids long. With 6 bases clipped from V and 2 bases from J, the junction kept 4 bases outside the gene matches. DNA for the CDR3: TGTGCCATCAGCGGACTAGCGGACACCTACGAGCAGTACTTC. Translation gives CAISGLADTYEQYF.

The V and J genes are TRBV5-1 and TRBJ2-7; no firm D call. CDR1 is SGHRS, CDR2 YFSETQ, per germline. Deletions cut 4 bases from V and 3 bases from J, with 14 bases between. This CDR3 has 14 amino acids. The CDR3, as DNA: TGCGCCAGCAGCCCGGACGCGTCAGGCTACGAGCAGTACTTC. This codes for CASSPDASGYEQYF.

The chain uses TRBV6-5 and TRBJ2-7; possible D gene TRBD1, 5 bases. Germline-derived CDR1 and CDR2 are MNHEY and SVGAGI. The CDR3 consists of 13 residues. The V gene lost 6 bases and the J gene lost 6 bases, with 15 bases spanning the gap. The CDR3: CASSQTGGGEQYF. The CDR3 nucleotides are TGTGCCAGCAGCCAAACAGGTGGCGGCGAGCAGTACTTC.

The rearrangement uses TRBV29-1 and TRBJ2-5; maybe TRBD2 (5 bases). This CDR3 comprises 13 residues. Germline-derived CDR1 and CDR2 are SQVTM and ANQGSEA. V shed 2 bases and J shed 2 bases, with 9 bases lying between them. The DNA for the CDR3 is TGCAGCGTTGAAACGCGAGGGCAAGAGACCCAGTACTTC. Its translation is CSVETRGQETQYF.